The 12 T cell receptor beta chains presented below share a single source sample, sequenced in a study of chemoradiotherapy in HPV16-positive cancers. TCRdb keeps only in-frame clones here, not all; method: immunoSEQ multiplex PCR. The data contain about 12,000 clones, around 66% of them singletons. This specimen was taken from a patient who underwent chemoradiotherapy. The receptors stem from a human donor with HPV-associated anogenital cancer.

Points on this clone: The junction shows a germline mismatch at one end, possibly a read error. V gene TRBV7-7 combines with J gene TRBJ2-7; TRBD2 agrees at 13 bases. The CDR3 is 15 amino acids. CDR1 and CDR2 from the germline V gene are SSHAT and FNYEAQ (reference sequence). The CDR3 sequence: CASSTGTSGDYEQYF. The CDR3 DNA is TGTGCTAGCAGCACAGGGACTAGCGGGGACTACGAGCAGTACTTC.

The V gene is TRBV5-1, the J gene TRBJ2-3; 14 nucleotides agree with TRBD2. CDR1 SGHRS and CDR2 YFSETQ come from the germline V gene. The CDR3 is 16 residues long. With V trimmed by 4 bases and J by 11 bases, 12 bases remained unmatched. CDR3 coding DNA: TGCGCCAGCAGCGAAACACCGGGACTAGCGGGGGATGGGCAGTATTTT. Its translation is CASSETPGLAGDGQYF.

This chain uses TRBV5-1 with TRBJ2-1; D possibly corresponds to TRBD2 (5 bases). The CDR3 sequence is 14 residues long. The germline V and J ends were trimmed by 4 bases and 8 bases, with 16 bases remaining between them. Germline loops: CDR1 SGHRS, CDR2 YFSETQ. The CDR3: CASSPQSGFDEQFF. In nucleotides, the CDR3 is TGCGCCAGCAGCCCCCAGTCGGGGTTCGATGAGCAGTTCTTC.

This chain connects TRBV2 to TRBJ2-3, with TRBD2 identical over 11 bases. Germline V gives CDR1 SNHLY, CDR2 FYNNEI. The CDR3 has 14 residues. V lost 5 bases and J lost 6; bases outside the gene matches: 4. CDR3 region: CASSILAGEDTQYF. The CDR3 region has the DNA TGTGCCAGCAGTATACTAGCGGGGGAGGATACGCAGTATTTT. Drawing the rest from reference TRBV2 and TRBJ2-3, the complete variable domain is EPEVTQTPSHQVTQMGQEVILRCVPISNHLYFYWYRQILGQKVEFLVSFYNNEISEKSEIFDDQFSVERPDGSNFTLKIRSTKLEDSAMYFCASSILAGEDTQYFGPGTRLTVL.

The gene calls are TRBV29-1 and TRBJ2-1; 9 bases are shared with TRBD2. After removal of 2 bases from V and 4 bases from J, the junction contained 0 bases not matched to a gene. The CDR3 length is 13 residues. The germline V gene encodes CDR1 SQVTM and CDR2 ANQGSEA. DNA of the CDR3: TGCAGCGTTGAACTAGCGGGGTACAATGAGCAGTTCTTC. Its translation: CSVELAGYNEQFF.

This clone was counted a few times. The DNA of the CDR3 is TGTGCCTGGGAAAAAGGGAACACTGAAGCTTTCTTT. The encoded protein is CAWEKGNTEAFF. The chain has TRBV30 and TRBJ1-1, with unresolved D. This CDR3 comprises 12 residues. With 5 bases removed from V and 1 base from J, the gap between germline ends came to 8 bases. CDR1 is GTSNPN, CDR2 SVGIG, per germline (reference sequence).

The rearrangement uses TRBV29-1 and TRBJ2-7; 8 nucleotides line up with TRBD1. Germline V gene lookup returns CDR1 SQVTM and CDR2 ANQGSEA. This CDR3 has 11 residues. V shed 8 bases and J 3 bases; nucleotides not matched to a gene: 3. CDR3: CSSGTGYEQYF. The DNA of the CDR3 is TGCAGCTCTGGGACAGGCTACGAGCAGTACTTC.

The chain carries TRBV19 and TRBJ1-5; 8 bases match TRBD1. The CDR3 extends over 13 amino acids. Germline CDR1 and CDR2: LNHDA and SQIVND (reference sequence). Trimming removed 5 bases from V and 7 bases from J; junction bases left unmatched: 4. Here the CDR3 reads CASSLGTGQPQHF. DNA for the CDR3: TGTGCCAGTAGTCTCGGGACAGGACAGCCCCAGCATTTT. The entire variable domain, with the rest obtained from reference TRBV19 and TRBJ1-5, is as follows: DGGITQSPKYLFRKEGQNVTLSCEQNLNHDAMYWYRQDPGQGLRLIYYSQIVNDFQKGDIAEGYSVSREKKESFPLTVTSAQKNPTAFYLCASSLGTGQPQHFGDGTRLSIL.

This clone was seen more than once but under ten times. The gene calls are TRBV29-1 and TRBJ1-1, with TRBD1 matching 9 bases. The V gene end was trimmed by 4 bases and the J gene end by 4 bases; junction bases not matched to a gene: 7. Germline CDR1 and CDR2: SQVTM and ANQGSEA. The CDR3 has 14 amino acids. CDR3 DNA: TGCAGCGTTGGGACACAGGGGGCCGGCACTGAAGCTTTCTTT. Its protein product is CSVGTQGAGTEAFF.

This clone was seen more than once but under ten times. V usage is TRBV28 and J usage is TRBJ1-6; D remains unclear. Germline V gene lookup returns CDR1 MDHEN and CDR2 SYDVKM. The V end lost 6 bases, the J end lost 11 bases, and 17 bases lay between the germline ends. This CDR3 spans 14 amino acids. CDR3 DNA sequence: TGTGCCAGCAGCCCCCTTGGGGAGGGAACACCCCTCCACTTT. Translation: CASSPLGEGTPLHF.

The chain couples TRBV28 to TRBJ1-2; D not certain. V shed 5 bases and J shed 8 bases, with 12 bases lying between them. This CDR3 spans 12 amino acids. The V gene's germline CDR1 is MDHEN and CDR2 SYDVKM. The CDR3 spells CASSPLSRGYTF. CDR3 coding DNA: TGTGCCAGCAGTCCCCTCTCGAGAGGCTACACCTTC.

CDR3 sequence reads: CASSSDLGVRGNGYTF. The DNA of the CDR3 is TGTGCCAGCAGCTCAGACTTGGGGGTGAGGGGAAATGGCTACACCTTC. This chain uses TRBV5-4 with TRBJ1-2, with D tentatively TRBD1 (5 bases). V dropped 3 bases and J dropped 6 bases, with 21 bases sitting between them. Germline assignment: CDR1 SGHNT and CDR2 YYREEE (reference sequence). This CDR3 is 16 amino acids long.